One TCR beta chain is described in this entry. It has no known antigen specificity. The sample holds no much larger clone one base away, and base qualities are not on file. CDR1 and CDR2 (SGHRS, YFSETQ) derive from the germline V gene. Trimming takes 4 bases off V and 5 bases off J; junction bases not matched to a gene: 9. The CDR3, from cysteine to phenylalanine, totals 14 residues. Only the CDR3 portion is preserved as DNA: 42 bases, with reading frame beginning at the first base. The library came from the immunoSEQ multiplex PCR assay. TCRbeta CDR3 sequencing was performed at survey depth by Adaptive Biotechnologies, and CDR3 sequences, V/J genes, productive frequency and template counts were reported. Amplification of TCR beta CDR3 regions started from genomic DNA instead of RNA. The authors' pipeline ran thus. Jensen-Shannon divergence was used to quantify pairwise repertoire overlap between tissues, with a value of 1 meaning complete divergence and a value of 0 meaning identical repertoires. Tissues were clustered by single-linkage agglomerative hierarchical clustering of pairwise JSD values, and the clustering results were displayed as dendrograms. GLIPH2 was run on all patient samples with simulation_depth 1000, kmer_min_depth 3, cdr3_length_cutoff 8, keeping groups with more than two unique CDR3s. A standardized tissue-overlap score extrapolated Jaccard GLIPH-group overlap across patients to a standard repertoire size of 1000 clones. Associations of diversity with clinical or experimental variables used linear mixed-effect models with tissue fixed effects and individual random effects. The table was pulled from immuneACCESS by TCRdb, which kept in-frame rearrangements only. Such tables lose some clones; where checked, under half of the loss comes from unresolved V genes, and the rest has no known cause. V, J and clone size reflect that table, while D and trimming were determined from the DNA. In all, the sample holds fewer than 30,000 clones, and over 70% of those were seen once. The ten largest clonotypes hold less than 8.5% of the sample.

Taken with the paper, the label for time point translates to: human tissue collected at research (rapid) autopsy. Three non-HCT comparator patients with other cancers, having at least five GI tract samples and no known GI disease at death, were selected retrospectively. After a median post-mortem interval of about 9.5 hours, autopsy tissues were collected, including GI sites from esophagus to rectum, liver, skin, and lymphoid organs such as spleen. Each autopsy specimen was bisected, with one portion flash-frozen in liquid nitrogen and the remainder formalin-fixed, and the outer muscle layers of GI specimens were removed. To extract genomic DNA from frozen tissues, either the Mag-Bind Blood & Tissue DNA HDQ 96 Kit on a Chemagic 360 or the DNeasy Blood & Tissue Kit was used. Because of concern about red blood cell contamination, extracted DNA was further purified using the Genomic DNA Clean & Concentrator-25 kit.

The data belong to a study of tissue T cells after allogeneic stem cell transplantation (dated by TCRdb to between 2021 and 2024). At the level of the whole study: If a tissue had multiple samples, a pathologist reviewed H&E sections so that samples with histologically apparent lymphocytes got priority for sequencing. The study profiled TCR beta repertoires in many tissues obtained from research autopsies of patients with and without GVHD, and also in mouse models of GVHD. The human arm was conducted as a prospective observational study, and neither blinding nor randomization was performed.

The study at large found these results: In both patients and mice, T cells from blood and spleen picked up only a limited part of the TCR repertoire that was detected in tissues. The patient cohort was small and clinically heterogeneous, and sampling depth was acknowledged as a limitation. The study did not establish which tissue TCRs were alloreactive or antigen-specific, and some clones may have been host cells that persisted. Within patients, how anatomically similar tissues were was a major factor shaping TCR repertoire composition, regardless of disease or transplant status. Not many T cell clones showed up in more than one patient, yet clustering based on motifs uncovered repertoire signatures that were shared across patients in a tissue-specific way. No blood samples were available for the non-GVHD comparator patients.

Recombination connected TRBV5-1 to TRBJ2-7; 7 bases in the middle match TRBD2. The sequencing used tissue from the ileum, collected at autopsy. This receptor was obtained from a female donor at least 60 years old with lung cancer. In nucleotide form, the sequence is TGCGCCAGCAGCCCAAGGGCGGGAGCCCACGAGCAGTACTTC. Its protein is CASSPRAGAHEQYF.